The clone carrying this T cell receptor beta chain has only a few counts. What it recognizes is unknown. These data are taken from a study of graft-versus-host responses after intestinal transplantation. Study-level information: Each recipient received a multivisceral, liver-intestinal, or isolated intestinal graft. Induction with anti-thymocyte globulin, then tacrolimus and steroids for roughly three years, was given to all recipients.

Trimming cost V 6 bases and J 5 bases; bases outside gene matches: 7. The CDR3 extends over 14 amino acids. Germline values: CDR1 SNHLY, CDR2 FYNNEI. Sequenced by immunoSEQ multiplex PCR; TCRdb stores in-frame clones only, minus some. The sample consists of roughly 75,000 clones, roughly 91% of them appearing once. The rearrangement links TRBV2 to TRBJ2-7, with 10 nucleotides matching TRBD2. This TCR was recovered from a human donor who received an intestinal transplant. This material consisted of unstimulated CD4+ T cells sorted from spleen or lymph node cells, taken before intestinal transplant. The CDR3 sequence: CASRSLAGTHEQYF. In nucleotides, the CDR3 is TGTGCCAGCAGGTCACTAGCGGGGACCCACGAGCAGTACTTC. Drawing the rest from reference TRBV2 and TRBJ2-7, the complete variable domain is EPEVTQTPSHQVTQMGQEVILRCVPISNHLYFYWYRQILGQKVEFLVSFYNNEISEKSEIFDDQFSVERPDGSNFTLKIRSTKLEDSAMYFCASRSLAGTHEQYFGPGTRLTVT.